This TCR beta chain came from a study of post-analysis software for immune sequencing data. Overall study findings and caveats: Significantly lower normalized Chao1 diversity was found in patients with multiple sclerosis relative to controls. Included in a set of about 5 TRBV segments more frequent in patients than controls were TRBV5-6, TRBV5-1 and TRBV20-1.

About this clonotype itself: Its target is not known.

Unique molecular identifiers tagged the TCR beta cDNA libraries. TCRdb independently ran MiXCR on the PCR reads; one entry per CDR3 protein. The sample lists about 820,000 distinct CDR3 sequences, around 53% occurring once. Germline assignment: CDR1 MGHRA and CDR2 YSYEKL. The CDR3 covers 17 residues. Between the trimmed V and J ends, which lost 1 base and 2 bases, there was a span of 17 bases. The chain carries TRBV4-1 and TRBJ2-5; D is possibly TRBD1 (5 bases). The sequencing sample was made of blood. The clonotype originates from a girl aged 5 to 17 with multiple sclerosis. The CDR3 sequence: CASSQAFWGSTQETQYF. The CDR3 region has the DNA TGCGCCAGCAGCCAAGCTTTCTGGGGCAGCACTCAAGAGACCCAGTACTTC.